This paragraph reports one TCR beta chain. In its sample, this clonotype was seen many times. Its binding antigen is unknown. Per-base quality was not reported, and no clone a single base away is much larger than it. cDNA synthesis used template-switch 5'RACE with a primer carrying a 10-nucleotide random unique molecular identifier tagging each TCR transcript. Every sequencing run yielded over 180 million TCR-beta sequences covering 15-18 subjects. The RNeasy kit was used to extract total RNA. TCR-beta VDJ regions were amplified with primers for the TCR constant region and the 5'RACE anchor, using the KAPA Real-time Library Amplification kit. A first PCR added sample indexes and Illumina adaptors, after which a second PCR increased the library yield. The roughly 650 bp TCR product was size-selected on a 2% E-gel SizeSelection system after Ampure bead purification. Before pooling, libraries had their quality checked on a Bioanalyzer, their concentration measured with Qubit, and their quantity determined with the Kapa Library Quantification kit. An Illumina HiSeq 2500 was used to sequence the libraries paired-end at 2 x 150 bp. To increase sequence diversity, about 23-30% phiX was spiked into each library pool. In the authors' own workflow: The UMI-based MiGEC pipeline processed quality-filtered reads and removed over 90% of raw TCR sequences during error correction. VDJ genes were aligned to IMGT germline references, and each clonotype was defined by a unique CDR3 amino acid sequence together with V-J genes. VDJtools evaluated clonal expansion, Shannon diversity and CDR3 relatedness (CalcPairwiseDistances, ClusterSamples); CLCbio workbench built phylogenetic trees. Using coefficient-of-variation modelling across technical triplicates, the study counted a clone as expanded if it had at least 8 unique UMIs. The raw public data were reprocessed by TCRdb itself: fastp quality trimming at Q25, MiXCR clonotype calling, in-frame beta chains only. When rows share a CDR3 protein, they turn into one entry using the most common DNA and genes. V and J calls and clone size were set by TCRdb, not the authors. This sample has tens of thousands of distinct CDR3 sequences in its table, and approximately 9.4% of those were observed once. The top ten hold less than 2% of the sample.

The healthy controls were volunteers from blood banks in Maryland, USA. Unsorted PBMC libraries were generated from 2 million PBMCs stored in RNAlater at -80 °C until RNA extraction. PBMCs were separated from peripheral blood using Ficoll-Hypaque density gradient centrifugation and then cryopreserved in liquid nitrogen. This record belongs to a study of neurological immune-mediated disorders (dated by TCRdb to 2018 to 2020). Regarding the complete study: Peripheral blood TCR-beta repertoires from patients with HTLV-I-associated myelopathy (HAM/TSP), patients with multiple sclerosis, and healthy controls were compared in the study using UMI-based sequencing. The approximately 100 TCR-beta libraries included longitudinal samples, technical triplicates and paired sorted CD4+ and CD8+ T-cell subsets alongside PBMC samples. The cohort was made up of approximately 65 subjects, consisting of roughly 14 HAM/TSP patients, around 35 multiple sclerosis patients and about 20 healthy controls. The paper's findings and limits, for the study overall: No identical CDR3 amino acid sequences were shared among expanded clones across subjects, suggesting private TCR-beta repertoires in all groups. TCR clonal expansion was highest in HAM/TSP patients and lowest in MS patients, with MS patients falling below even healthy controls.

The germline V gene (reference sequence) specifies MNHEY as CDR1 and SMNVEV as CDR2. The CDR3 runs 14 amino acids, cysteine and phenylalanine included. Of the read, only the CDR3 DNA is kept; its 42 bases are in frame from base 1. Between the V and J ends, shortened by 3 bases and 4 bases respectively, the junction contains 10 bases. Sequenced input: PBMCs. The sequence was obtained from a man in his forties or fifties in good health. Recombination linked TRBV27 to TRBJ1-5; the D gene identity is not certain. CDR3 reads: CASSFFMGNQPQHF. The DNA reads as follows: TGTGCCAGCAGTTTTTTCATGGGGAATCAGCCCCAGCATTTT.